These T cell receptor beta chains were read from a single sample in a study of cytomegalovirus exposure and HLA in healthy donors. Sequenced by immunoSEQ multiplex PCR; TCRdb stores in-frame clones only, minus some. The sample lists 350,000 or so clones; roughly 89% were seen once. The sample consisted of PBMCs. Receptors originate from a woman between 18 and 29 years old in good health and CMV-seronegative. Both conserved end residues are part of each CDR3. A D gene is named only where the DNA matches it firmly. For some rows the clone size is stated as once, few or many, or as a class when expanded; others skip it.

size,J,V,D,DNA,CDR3
-,TRBJ2-1,TRBV7-2,TRBD2,TGTGCCAGCAGTTACGAAGCGGGAGCCGAGTACAATGAGCAGTTCTTC,CASSYEAGAEYNEQFF
-,TRBJ2-5,TRBV18,-,TGTGCCAGCTCACCACCCCCAGAAGAGACCCAGTACTTC,CASSPPPEETQYF
-,TRBJ2-3,TRBV11-2,-,TGTGCCAGCAGCTCCTTAGGGCAGGGGCAGGGAAATACGCAGTATTTT,CASSSLGQGQGNTQYF
-,TRBJ2-1,TRBV14,TRBD2,TGTGCCAGCAGCCGCGGGGTAGCGGGACTTTCCTACAATGAGCAGTTCTTC,CASSRGVAGLSYNEQFF
-,TRBJ2-1,TRBV28,TRBD2,TGTGCCAGCAGCCCCGGACTAGCGGGAATCGGAGATGAGCAGTTCTTC,CASSPGLAGIGDEQFF
-,TRBJ2-3,TRBV14,TRBD2,TGTGCCAGCAGCCAAGGAGGCGGGAGAGTAGATACGCAGTATTTT,CASSQGGGRVDTQYF
-,TRBJ2-3,TRBV4-3,TRBD1,TGCGCCAGCAGCCAAGATATTTGGGGACAGGGGGCGGTAGATACGCAGTATTTT,CASSQDIWGQGAVDTQYF
-,TRBJ2-3,TRBV18,-,TGTGCCAGCTCACCGTCTCAGGGTACAGATACGCAGTATTTT,CASSPSQGTDTQYF
-,TRBJ2-6,TRBV9,-,TGTGCCAGCAGCGTAGATATGTCTGGGGCCAACGTCCTGACTTTC,CASSVDMSGANVLTF
-,TRBJ2-1,TRBV5-1,TRBD2,TGCGCCAGCAGCTCCGTAGCGGGAGGAAGCAATGAGCAGTTCTTC,CASSSVAGGSNEQFF
-,TRBJ2-2,TRBV19,TRBD1,TGTGCCAGTAGTATAGCGGGGACAGGCTCGTTTTTT,CASSIAGTGSFF
-,TRBJ1-1,TRBV13,TRBD1,TGTGCCAGCAGCGGAGGGGACAGGGGGAACACTGAAGCTTTCTTT,CASSGGDRGNTEAFF
-,TRBJ2-1,TRBV27,TRBD1,TGTGCCAGCAGTCCAGCCAGGGGGCGTACGGGACCCTACAATGAGCAGTTCTTC,CASSPARGRTGPYNEQFF
-,TRBJ2-1,TRBV7-9,-,TGTGCCAGCAGCTTCCTAGGTAGAGGCCCTGAGCAGTTCTTC,CASSFLGRGPEQFF
-,TRBJ1-4,TRBV9,-,TGTGCCAGCAGCGTAGTAGAGGAAAAACTGTTTTTT,CASSVVEEKLFF
-,TRBJ1-1,TRBV6-1,-,TGTGCCAGCACCTTAGACGGGTACACTGAAGCTTTCTTT,CASTLDGYTEAFF
-,TRBJ2-7,TRBV18,TRBD1,TGTGCCAGCTCACCACCGGGGACAGGGAGGGGCTACGAGCAGTACTTC,CASSPPGTGRGYEQYF
-,TRBJ2-1,TRBV4-2,-,TGTGCCAGCAGCCTAGACAGATACAATGAGCAGTTCTTC,CASSLDRYNEQFF
-,TRBJ2-1,TRBV18,TRBD2,TGTGCCAGCTCACCACTTTCCAGCGGGAGTTACTCCTACAATGAGCAGTTCTTC,CASSPLSSGSYSYNEQFF
few,TRBJ2-7,TRBV5-4,TRBD1,TGTGCCGGAGGGTCGTATCAGGGGGCCGACGAGCAGTACTTC,CAGGSYQGADEQYF
once,TRBJ2-5,TRBV18,TRBD1,TGTGCCAGCTCAGAGACAGGGGGGCAAGAGACCCAGTACTTC,CASSETGGQETQYF
-,TRBJ2-3,TRBV9,-,TGTGCCAGCAGCGTCGAGAGCGCCCATACGCAGTATTTT,CASSVESAHTQYF
-,TRBJ2-1,TRBV5-6,-,TGTGCCAGCAGCTTGGCCCAAGACTCCTCCTACAATGAGCAGTTCTTC,CASSLAQDSSYNEQFF
-,TRBJ2-7,TRBV14,TRBD1,TGTGCCAGCAGCCAAGACGAGGGACAGGGGGTGCTGTTCGACGAGCAGTACTTC,CASSQDEGQGVLFDEQYF
once,TRBJ2-5,TRBV28,TRBD1,TGTGCCAGCACCCCGGACAGGCCAACGGGGACCCAGTACTTC,CASTPDRPTGTQYF
-,TRBJ2-3,TRBV4-2,TRBD1,TGTGCCAGCAGCCAAGAACAGGGGGCCGATGAGGATACGCAGTATTTT,CASSQEQGADEDTQYF
few,TRBJ1-2,TRBV27,TRBD1,TGTGCCACCTCGGGACAGGGGCAGGGCTACACCTTC,CATSGQGQGYTF
-,TRBJ1-1,TRBV29-1,-,TGCAGCGTTGAAAGCCTAACCACTGAAGCTTTCTTT,CSVESLTTEAFF
-,TRBJ2-7,TRBV28,TRBD2,TGTGCCAGCAGTTTCGGGACTACAAGCTCCTACGAGCAGTACTTC,CASSFGTTSSYEQYF
few,TRBJ1-2,TRBV10-3,TRBD1,TGTGCCATCAGTGAGGCCCAGGGACAGGGGGAATCTCTCTATGGCTACACCTTC,CAISEAQGQGESLYGYTF
-,TRBJ1-1,TRBV6-1,-,TGTGCCAGCGTTCTCCGGGGTCCGAACACTGAAGCTTTCTTT,CASVLRGPNTEAFF
-,TRBJ2-2,TRBV9,-,TGTGCCAGCAGCCCTCAAGGGGTTTCCGGGGAGCTGTTTTTT,CASSPQGVSGELFF
-,TRBJ1-1,TRBV7-3,-,TGTGCCAGCAGCTTAATCACAGGGTCAGGGGCTGAAGCTTTCTTT,CASSLITGSGAEAFF
few,TRBJ2-7,TRBV2,TRBD1,TGTGCCAGCAGCTACGGGACAGGCGTGGAGCAGTACTTC,CASSYGTGVEQYF
-,TRBJ2-1,TRBV9,TRBD1,TGTGCCAGCAGCGTAGCTTCAGGGGCAGGGGGTTACAATGAGCAGTTCTTC,CASSVASGAGGYNEQFF
-,TRBJ2-5,TRBV11-2,TRBD2,TGTGCCAGCACCCCCGGCCTAGCGGGACCCGGGACCCAGTACTTC,CASTPGLAGPGTQYF
-,TRBJ2-7,TRBV2,-,TGTGCCAGCAGCTTGACAGGCTACGAGCAGTACTTC,CASSLTGYEQYF
-,TRBJ2-1,TRBV5-1,TRBD2,TGCGCCAGCAGCTATCTAGCGGGGAATGAGCAGTTCTTC,CASSYLAGNEQFF
-,TRBJ2-7,TRBV15,TRBD1,TGTGCCACCAGCAGCAACCGCGGACAGGGGTTCCACGAGCAGTACTTC,CATSSNRGQGFHEQYF
-,TRBJ2-3,TRBV18,TRBD2,TGTGCCAGCTTAAACAGCGGGAACACAGATACGCAGTATTTT,CASLNSGNTDTQYF
-,TRBJ2-7,TRBV4-2,TRBD1,TGTGCCAGCAGCCAAGAGGGCAACAGGGGGAACTACGAGCAGTACTTC,CASSQEGNRGNYEQYF
-,TRBJ1-5,TRBV2,-,TGTGCCAGCAGTGAAGGACTCGGGACACGAAATCAGCCCCAGCATTTT,CASSEGLGTRNQPQHF
once,TRBJ2-7,TRBV28,-,TGTGCCAGCATCGGGGAGACCCACGAGCAGTACTTC,CASIGETHEQYF
-,TRBJ2-2,TRBV5-1,TRBD2,TGCGCCAGCGGGGGACTAGCGGGAACCGGGGAGCTGTTTTTT,CASGGLAGTGELFF
-,TRBJ2-1,TRBV6-5,TRBD2,TGTGCCAGCAGTTACGCGTGGGGAGGGCCTTACAATGAGCAGTTCTTC,CASSYAWGGPYNEQFF
-,TRBJ2-3,TRBV5-1,TRBD2,TGCGCCAGCAGCTTACTAGCGGGGGGCACAGATACGCAGTATTTT,CASSLLAGGTDTQYF
-,TRBJ2-3,TRBV5-1,-,TGCGCCAGCAGCTTGGGGCAGAGGGGGGATACGCAGTATTTT,CASSLGQRGDTQYF
-,TRBJ2-1,TRBV4-2,TRBD2,TGTGCCAGCAGCCAAGTTCCTAGCGGGAGCAATGAGCAGTTCTTC,CASSQVPSGSNEQFF
-,TRBJ2-7,TRBV28,TRBD1,TGTGCCAGCAGCAATCTGGGACAGGGGGAAAACGAGCAGTACTTC,CASSNLGQGENEQYF
-,TRBJ2-7,TRBV27,TRBD1,TGTGCCAGCAGCCCCGACAGGGGAGGTCACGAGCAGTACTTC,CASSPDRGGHEQYF
-,TRBJ2-3,TRBV6-5,TRBD2,TGTGCCAGCAGTCCTAGCGGGAGTTCCGCAGATACGCAGTATTTT,CASSPSGSSADTQYF
-,TRBJ2-3,TRBV2,-,TGTGCCAGCAGTGAATACGGGGAGCCCCGCACAGATACGCAGTATTTT,CASSEYGEPRTDTQYF
-,TRBJ2-4,TRBV27,-,TGTGCCAGCAGTTTAGGTGAGGGCTGGTCGAACATTCAGTACTTC,CASSLGEGWSNIQYF
few,TRBJ2-7,TRBV2,TRBD1,TGTGCCAGCAGTGAGCCGGACAGGGGGCTTGAGGACGAGCAGTACTTC,CASSEPDRGLEDEQYF
-,TRBJ1-1,TRBV5-1,-,TGCGCCAGCAGCTTTCTGGTCCGGACTGAAGCTTTCTTT,CASSFLVRTEAFF
-,TRBJ1-3,TRBV6-1,TRBD1,TGTGCCAGCAGTGCCCCGACCGGGACAGGAAGGGGAAACACCATATATTTT,CASSAPTGTGRGNTIYF
-,TRBJ1-1,TRBV7-9,-,TGTGCCAGCGAGTTGGGGGCGACTGAAGCTTTCTTT,CASELGATEAFF